The clone carrying this TCR beta chain was recorded only once. Its antigen is not known. The sample originates from a study of T cells in localized non-small cell lung cancer. Points from the study as a whole: Within adjacent lung there appeared a median around 60 of the top 100 tumor clones. Uninvolved nearby lung showed the greatest T cell clonality, exceeding that found in tumor. Longer survival (overall) was linked to higher T cell density in blood. Sequencing was limited to one tumor region, leaving the possibility of heterogeneity open.

Some clones are missing from TCRdb's copy, which holds only in-frame ones; the method was immunoSEQ multiplex PCR. The sample shows over 40,000 clones, more than 70% of them seen only once. Germline V gives CDR1 SGHRS, CDR2 YFSETQ. Deletions cut 0 bases from V and 2 bases from J, with 8 bases between. The CDR3 is 14 amino acids. The gene calls are TRBV5-1 and TRBJ2-5; D may match TRBD1 or TRBD2 (5 bases each). The sequencing used peripheral blood, collected before any cancer treatment. The sequence derives from a female donor over 55 with stage I squamous cell lung carcinoma. The CDR3 here is CASSLGGLQETQYF. The CDR3 DNA reads as TGCGCCAGCAGCTTGGGGGGGTTACAAGAGACCCAGTACTTC. Combining the CDR3 with reference TRBV5-1 and TRBJ2-5 gives the whole variable domain KAGVTQTPRYLIKTRGQQVTLSCSPISGHRSVSWYQQTPGQGLQFLFEYFSETQRNKGNFPGRFSGRQFSNSRSEMNVSTLELGDSALYLCASSLGGLQETQYFGPGTRLLVL.